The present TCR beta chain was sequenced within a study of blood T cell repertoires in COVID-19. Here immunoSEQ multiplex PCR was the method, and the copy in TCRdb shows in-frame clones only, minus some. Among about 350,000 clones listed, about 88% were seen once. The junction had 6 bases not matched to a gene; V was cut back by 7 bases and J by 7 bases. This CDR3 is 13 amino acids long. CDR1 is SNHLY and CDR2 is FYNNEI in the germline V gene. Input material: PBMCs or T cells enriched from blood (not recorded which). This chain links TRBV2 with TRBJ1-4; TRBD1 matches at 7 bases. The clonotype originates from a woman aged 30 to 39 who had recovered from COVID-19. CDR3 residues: CASTEGAREKLFF. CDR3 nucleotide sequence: TGTGCCAGCACGGAGGGGGCGCGTGAAAAACTGTTTTTT. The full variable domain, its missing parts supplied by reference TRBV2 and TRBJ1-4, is EPEVTQTPSHQVTQMGQEVILRCVPISNHLYFYWYRQILGQKVEFLVSFYNNEISEKSEIFDDQFSVERPDGSNFTLKIRSTKLEDSAMYFCASTEGAREKLFFGSGTQLSVL.